These 2 T cell receptor beta chains originate from one sample sequenced in a study of T cells expressing NK-cell markers. TCRdb re-called the 5' RACE reads and gives one entry per CDR3 protein, without DNA. The sample includes about 370,000 distinct CDR3 sequences. Sequenced sample: blood T cells: a sorted CD56 or NKG2C T cell subset, CD4+ or CD8+ T cells, or bulk PBMC T cells (not recorded which). The receptors were gathered from a woman between 50 and 59 years old in good health.

The V and J genes are TRBV20-1 and TRBJ2-3. This CDR3 contains 13 residues. The germline V gene has CDR1 DFQATT and CDR2 SNEGSKA (reference sequence). The CDR3 loop reads CSAEPREADTQYF.

This sequence joins TRBV20-1 and TRBJ2-3; TCRdb proposes TRBD2, but this gene call is untestable without DNA. Germline CDR1 DFQATT, CDR2 SNEGSKA (reference sequence). The CDR3 sequence is 14 residues long. CDR3 amino acids: CSARDWRERDTQYF.